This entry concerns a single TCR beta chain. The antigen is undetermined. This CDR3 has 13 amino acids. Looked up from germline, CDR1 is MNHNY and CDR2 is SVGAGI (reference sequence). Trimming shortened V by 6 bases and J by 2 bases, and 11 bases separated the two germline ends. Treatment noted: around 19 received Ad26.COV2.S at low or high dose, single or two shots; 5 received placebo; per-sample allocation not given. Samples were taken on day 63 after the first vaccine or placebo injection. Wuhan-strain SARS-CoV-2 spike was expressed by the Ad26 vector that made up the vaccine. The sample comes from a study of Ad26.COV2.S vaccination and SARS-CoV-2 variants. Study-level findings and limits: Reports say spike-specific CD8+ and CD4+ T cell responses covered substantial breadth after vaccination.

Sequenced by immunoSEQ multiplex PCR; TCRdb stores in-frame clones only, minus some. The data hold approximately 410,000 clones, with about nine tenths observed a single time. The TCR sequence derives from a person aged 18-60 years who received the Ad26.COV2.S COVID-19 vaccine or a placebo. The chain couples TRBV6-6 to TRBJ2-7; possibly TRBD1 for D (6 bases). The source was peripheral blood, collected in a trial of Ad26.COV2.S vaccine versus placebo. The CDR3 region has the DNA TGTGCCAGCAGCACCGGACAGCCCTACGAGCAGTACTTC. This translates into CASSTGQPYEQYF.